This TCR beta chain derives from a study of CD8+CD57+ T cells in acquired aplastic anemia. Across the study: DNA recovered from sorted CD4+ and CD8+ cells had a mean of roughly 3 ug.

TCR beta VDJ combinations and CDR3 sequences were profiled from genomic DNA. Using its own MiXCR run on the reads, TCRdb lists one record per CDR3 protein. The sample has 50,000 to 65,000 distinct CDR3 sequences, approximately 50% seen once. In germline, CDR1 is ENHRY, CDR2 SYGVKD. Trimming took 2 bases from V and 11 from J, leaving 12 bases between them. CDR3 length equals 12 residues. Individuals selected for sequencing had exhibited CD8+CD57+ cell expansion on flow cytometry. As a group, the patients uniformly had severe acquired aplastic anemia. At blood sampling, none of the patients had yet received therapy.

The chain has TRBV10-3 and TRBJ1-1; D gene uncertain. Sequenced material: sorted CD4+, CD8+, or CD8+CD57+ T cells (not recorded which) from PBMCs. This TCR was sampled from a human donor with aplastic anemia. The CDR3 here is CAISERTHEAFF. The CDR3 DNA is TGTGCCATCAGTGAGAGGACCCATGAGGCTTTCTTT.